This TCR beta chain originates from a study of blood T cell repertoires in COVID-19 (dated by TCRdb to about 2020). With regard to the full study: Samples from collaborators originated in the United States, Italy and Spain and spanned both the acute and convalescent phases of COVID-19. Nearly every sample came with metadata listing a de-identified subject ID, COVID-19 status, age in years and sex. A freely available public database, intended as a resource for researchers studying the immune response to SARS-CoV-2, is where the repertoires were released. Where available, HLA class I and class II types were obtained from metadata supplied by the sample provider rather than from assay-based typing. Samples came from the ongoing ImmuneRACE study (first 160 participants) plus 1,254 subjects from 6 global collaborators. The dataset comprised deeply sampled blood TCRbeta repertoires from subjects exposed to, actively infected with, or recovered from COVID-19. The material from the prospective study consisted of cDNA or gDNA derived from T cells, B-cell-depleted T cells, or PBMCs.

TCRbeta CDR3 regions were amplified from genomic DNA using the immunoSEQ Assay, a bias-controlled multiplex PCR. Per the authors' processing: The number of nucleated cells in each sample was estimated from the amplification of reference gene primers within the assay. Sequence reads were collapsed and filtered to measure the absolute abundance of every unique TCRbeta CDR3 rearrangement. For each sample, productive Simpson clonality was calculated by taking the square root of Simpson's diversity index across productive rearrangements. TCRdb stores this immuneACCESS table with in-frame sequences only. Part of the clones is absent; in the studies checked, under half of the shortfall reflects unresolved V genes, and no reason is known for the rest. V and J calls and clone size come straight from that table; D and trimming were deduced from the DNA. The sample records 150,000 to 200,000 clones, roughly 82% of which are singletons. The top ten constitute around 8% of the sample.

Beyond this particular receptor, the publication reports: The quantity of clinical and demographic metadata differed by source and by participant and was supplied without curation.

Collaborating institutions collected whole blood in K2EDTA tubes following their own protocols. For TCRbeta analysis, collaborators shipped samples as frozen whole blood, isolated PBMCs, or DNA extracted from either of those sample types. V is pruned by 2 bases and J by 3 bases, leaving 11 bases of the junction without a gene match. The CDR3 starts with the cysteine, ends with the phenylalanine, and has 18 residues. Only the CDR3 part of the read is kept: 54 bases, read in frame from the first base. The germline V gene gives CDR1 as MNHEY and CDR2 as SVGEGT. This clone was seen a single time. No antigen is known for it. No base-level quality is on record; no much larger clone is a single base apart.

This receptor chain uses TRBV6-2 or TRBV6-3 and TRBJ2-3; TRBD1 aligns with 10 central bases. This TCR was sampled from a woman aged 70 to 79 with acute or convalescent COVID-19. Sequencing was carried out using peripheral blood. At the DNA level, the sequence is TGTGCCAGCAGTTACCTCATCCATTTGGGACAGGGGACAGATACGCAGTATTTT. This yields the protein CASSYLIHLGQGTDTQYF.